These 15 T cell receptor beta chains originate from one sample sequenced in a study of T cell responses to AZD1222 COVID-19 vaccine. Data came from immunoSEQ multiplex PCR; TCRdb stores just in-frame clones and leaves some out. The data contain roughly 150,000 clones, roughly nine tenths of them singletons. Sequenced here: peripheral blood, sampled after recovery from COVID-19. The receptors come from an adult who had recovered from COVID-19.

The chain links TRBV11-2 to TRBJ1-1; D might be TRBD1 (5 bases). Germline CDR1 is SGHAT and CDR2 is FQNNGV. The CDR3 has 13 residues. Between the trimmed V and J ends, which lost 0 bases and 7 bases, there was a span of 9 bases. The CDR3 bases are TGTGCCAGCAGCTTAGACAGGGCGGATGAAGCTTTCTTT. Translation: CASSLDRADEAFF.

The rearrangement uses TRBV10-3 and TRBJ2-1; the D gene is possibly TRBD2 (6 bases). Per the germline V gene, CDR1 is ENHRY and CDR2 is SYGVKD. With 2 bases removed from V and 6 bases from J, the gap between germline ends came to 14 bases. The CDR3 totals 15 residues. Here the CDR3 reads CAISERIADLNEQFF. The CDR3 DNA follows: TGTGCCATCAGTGAGCGGATAGCGGACCTCAATGAGCAGTTCTTC.

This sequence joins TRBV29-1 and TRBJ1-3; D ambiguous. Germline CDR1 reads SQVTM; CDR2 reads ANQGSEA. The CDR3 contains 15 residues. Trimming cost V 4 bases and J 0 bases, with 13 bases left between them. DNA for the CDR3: TGCAGCGTTGCCTTGGCGGAGAGCTCTGGAAACACCATATATTTT. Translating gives CSVALAESSGNTIYF.

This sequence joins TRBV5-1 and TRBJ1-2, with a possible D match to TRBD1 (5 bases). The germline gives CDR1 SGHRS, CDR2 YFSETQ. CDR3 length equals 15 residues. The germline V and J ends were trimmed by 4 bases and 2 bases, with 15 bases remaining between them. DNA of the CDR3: TGCGCCAGCAGCGTTGGGGGAGGCTTAAACTATGGCTACACCTTC. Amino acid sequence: CASSVGGGLNYGYTF.

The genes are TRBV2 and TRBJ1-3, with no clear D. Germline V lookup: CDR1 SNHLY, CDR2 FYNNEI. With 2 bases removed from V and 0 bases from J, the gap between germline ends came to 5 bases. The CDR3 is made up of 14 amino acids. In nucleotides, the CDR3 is TGTGCCAGCAGTGAACTGCACTCTGGAAACACCATATATTTT. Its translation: CASSELHSGNTIYF. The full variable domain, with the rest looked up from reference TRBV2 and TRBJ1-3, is EPEVTQTPSHQVTQMGQEVILRCVPISNHLYFYWYRQILGQKVEFLVSFYNNEISEKSEIFDDQFSVERPDGSNFTLKIRSTKLEDSAMYFCASSELHSGNTIYFGEGSWLTVV.

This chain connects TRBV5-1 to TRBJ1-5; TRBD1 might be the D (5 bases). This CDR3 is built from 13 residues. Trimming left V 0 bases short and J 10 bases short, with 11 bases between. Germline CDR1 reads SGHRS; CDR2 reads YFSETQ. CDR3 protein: CASSLEVGDPQHF. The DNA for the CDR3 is TGCGCCAGCAGCTTGGAGGTGGGGGACCCCCAGCATTTT.

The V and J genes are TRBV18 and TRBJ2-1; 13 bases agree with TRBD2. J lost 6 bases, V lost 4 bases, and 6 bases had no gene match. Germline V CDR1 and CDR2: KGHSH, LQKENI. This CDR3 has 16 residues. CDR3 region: CASSRTSGGASNEQFF. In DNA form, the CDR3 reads TGTGCCAGCTCACGTACTAGCGGGGGGGCCTCCAATGAGCAGTTCTTC.

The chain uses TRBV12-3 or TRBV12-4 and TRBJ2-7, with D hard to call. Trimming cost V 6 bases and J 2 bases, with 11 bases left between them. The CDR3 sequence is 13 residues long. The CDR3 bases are TGTGCCAGCAGCAAGAGGTCAGCCTACGAGCAGTACTTC. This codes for CASSKRSAYEQYF.

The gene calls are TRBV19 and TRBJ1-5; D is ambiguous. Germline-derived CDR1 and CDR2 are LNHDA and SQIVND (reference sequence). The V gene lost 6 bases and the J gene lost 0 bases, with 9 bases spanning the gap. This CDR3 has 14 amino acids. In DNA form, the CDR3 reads TGTGCCAGTAGCCCTACAGCTAGCAATCAGCCCCAGCATTTT. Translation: CASSPTASNQPQHF.

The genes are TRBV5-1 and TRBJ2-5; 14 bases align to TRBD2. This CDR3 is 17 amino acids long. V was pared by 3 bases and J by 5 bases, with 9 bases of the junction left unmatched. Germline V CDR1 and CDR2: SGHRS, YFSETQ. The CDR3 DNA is TGCGCCAGCAGCTCGGGGACTAGCGGGAGAATACAGGAGACCCAGTACTTC. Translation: CASSSGTSGRIQETQYF.

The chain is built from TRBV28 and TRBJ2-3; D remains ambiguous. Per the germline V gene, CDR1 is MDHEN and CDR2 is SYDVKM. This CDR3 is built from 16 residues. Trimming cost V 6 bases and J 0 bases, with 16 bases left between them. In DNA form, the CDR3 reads TGTGCCAGCAGCCACCAAGACTTTTCCAGCACAGATACGCAGTATTTT. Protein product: CASSHQDFSSTDTQYF.

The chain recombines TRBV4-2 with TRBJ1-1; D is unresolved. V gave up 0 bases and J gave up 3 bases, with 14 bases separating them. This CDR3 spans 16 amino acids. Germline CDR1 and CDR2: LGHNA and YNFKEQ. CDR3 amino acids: CASSQDIRVGYTEAFF. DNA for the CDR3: TGTGCCAGCAGCCAAGATATAAGGGTTGGGTACACTGAAGCTTTCTTT.

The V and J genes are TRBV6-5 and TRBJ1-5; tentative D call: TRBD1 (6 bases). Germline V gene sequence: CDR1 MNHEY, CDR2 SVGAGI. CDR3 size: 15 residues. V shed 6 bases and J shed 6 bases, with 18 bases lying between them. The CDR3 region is CASRDYGGLVQPQHF. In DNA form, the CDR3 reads TGTGCCAGCAGGGACTACGGGGGGCTTGTTCAGCCCCAGCATTTT.

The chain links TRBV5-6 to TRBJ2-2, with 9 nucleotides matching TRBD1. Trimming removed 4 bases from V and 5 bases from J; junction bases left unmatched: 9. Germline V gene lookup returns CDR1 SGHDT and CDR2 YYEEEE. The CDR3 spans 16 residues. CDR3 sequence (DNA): TGTGCCAGCAGCAGAAAGGGGACAGGGCCTACCGGGGAGCTGTTTTTT. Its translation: CASSRKGTGPTGELFF.

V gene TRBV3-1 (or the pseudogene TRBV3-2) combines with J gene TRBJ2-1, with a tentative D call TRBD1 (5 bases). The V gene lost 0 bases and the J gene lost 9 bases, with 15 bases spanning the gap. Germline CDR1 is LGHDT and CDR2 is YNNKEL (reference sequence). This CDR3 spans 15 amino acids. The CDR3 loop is CASSQDGAETAEQFF. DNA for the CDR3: TGTGCCAGCAGCCAAGATGGGGCCGAGACTGCTGAGCAGTTCTTC.